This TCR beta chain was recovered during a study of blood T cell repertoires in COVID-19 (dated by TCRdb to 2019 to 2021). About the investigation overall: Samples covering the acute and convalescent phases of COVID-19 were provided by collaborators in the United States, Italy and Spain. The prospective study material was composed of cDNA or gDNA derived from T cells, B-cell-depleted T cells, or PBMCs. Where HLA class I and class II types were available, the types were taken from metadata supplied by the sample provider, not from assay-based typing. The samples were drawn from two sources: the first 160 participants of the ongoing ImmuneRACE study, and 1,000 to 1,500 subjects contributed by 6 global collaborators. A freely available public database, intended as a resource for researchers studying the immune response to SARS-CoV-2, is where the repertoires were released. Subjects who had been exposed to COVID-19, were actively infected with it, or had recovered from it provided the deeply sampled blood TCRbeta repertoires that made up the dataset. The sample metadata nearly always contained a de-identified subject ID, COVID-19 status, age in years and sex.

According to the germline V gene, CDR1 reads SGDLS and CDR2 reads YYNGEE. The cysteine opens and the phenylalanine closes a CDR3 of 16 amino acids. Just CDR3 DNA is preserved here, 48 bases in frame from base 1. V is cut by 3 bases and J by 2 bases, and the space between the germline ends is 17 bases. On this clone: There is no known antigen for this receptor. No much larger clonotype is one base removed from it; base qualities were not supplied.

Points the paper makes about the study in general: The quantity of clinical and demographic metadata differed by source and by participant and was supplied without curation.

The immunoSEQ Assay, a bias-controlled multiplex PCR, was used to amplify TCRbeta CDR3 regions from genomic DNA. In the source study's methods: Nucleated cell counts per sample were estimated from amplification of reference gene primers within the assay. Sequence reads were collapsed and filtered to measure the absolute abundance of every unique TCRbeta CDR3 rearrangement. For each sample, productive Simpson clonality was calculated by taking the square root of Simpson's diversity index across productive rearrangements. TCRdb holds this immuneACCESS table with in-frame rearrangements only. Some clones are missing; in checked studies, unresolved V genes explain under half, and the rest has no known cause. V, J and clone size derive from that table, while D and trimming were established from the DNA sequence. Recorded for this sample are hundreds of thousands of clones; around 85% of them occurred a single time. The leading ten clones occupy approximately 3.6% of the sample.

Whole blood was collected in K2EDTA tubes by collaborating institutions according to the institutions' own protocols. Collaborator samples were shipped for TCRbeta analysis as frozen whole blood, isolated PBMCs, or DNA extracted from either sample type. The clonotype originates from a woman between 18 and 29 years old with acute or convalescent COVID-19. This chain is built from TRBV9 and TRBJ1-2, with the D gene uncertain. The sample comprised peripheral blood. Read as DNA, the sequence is TGTGCCAGCAGCGCAAGTCCTGGATGGGCAAACTATGGCTACACCTTC. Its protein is CASSASPGWANYGYTF.